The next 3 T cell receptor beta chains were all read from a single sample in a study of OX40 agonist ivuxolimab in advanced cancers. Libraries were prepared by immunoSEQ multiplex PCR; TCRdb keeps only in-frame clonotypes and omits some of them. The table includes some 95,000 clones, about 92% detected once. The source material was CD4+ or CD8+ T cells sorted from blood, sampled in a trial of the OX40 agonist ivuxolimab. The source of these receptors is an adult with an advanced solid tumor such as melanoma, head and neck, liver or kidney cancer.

The CDR3 loop is CASSLAWPGEQYF. As DNA, the CDR3 is TGCGCCAGCAGCTTGGCTTGGCCCGGGGAGCAGTACTTC. V and J are TRBV5-1 and TRBJ2-7, with D unclear. Germline assignment: CDR1 SGHRS and CDR2 YFSETQ. V lost 0 bases and J lost 7, with 11 bases in between. The CDR3 contains 13 residues.

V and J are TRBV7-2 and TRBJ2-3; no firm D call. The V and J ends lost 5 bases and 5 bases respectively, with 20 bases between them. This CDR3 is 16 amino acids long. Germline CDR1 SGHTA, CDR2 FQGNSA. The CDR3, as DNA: TGTGCCAGCAGCCCACTTCCTATCGTATCCAGAGATACGCAGTATTTT. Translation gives CASSPLPIVSRDTQYF. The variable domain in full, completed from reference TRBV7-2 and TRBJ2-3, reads GAGVSQSPSNKVTEKGKDVELRCDPISGHTALYWYRQSLGQGLEFLIYFQGNSAPDKSGLPSDRFSAERTGGSVSTLTIQRTQQEDSAVYLCASSPLPIVSRDTQYFGPGTRLTVL.

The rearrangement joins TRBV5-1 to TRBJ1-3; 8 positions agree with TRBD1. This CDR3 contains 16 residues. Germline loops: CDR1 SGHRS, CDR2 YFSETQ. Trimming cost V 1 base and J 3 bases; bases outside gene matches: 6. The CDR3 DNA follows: TGCGCCAGCAGCTTGCTTCAGGGGGCTGGTGGAAACACCATATATTTT. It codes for CASSLLQGAGGNTIYF.